This T cell receptor (beta chain) was sequenced for a study of OX40 agonist ivuxolimab in advanced cancers. This clone was counted once. This CDR3 comprises 15 residues. Generated by immunoSEQ multiplex PCR, the TCRdb table keeps only in-frame clones and is missing some. Of about 66,000 clones listed, roughly nine tenths are singletons. The sequences come from CD4+ or CD8+ T cells sorted from blood, collected in a trial of the OX40 agonist ivuxolimab. V gene TRBV21-1 combines with J gene TRBJ1-1; TRBD1, the table's D call, lacks a check against the DNA. TRBV21-1 is a pseudogene segment. This clonotype originated in an adult with an advanced solid tumor such as melanoma, head and neck, liver or kidney cancer. This chain's CDR3 is CASSARTGSDTEAFF. The CDR3 DNA reads TGTGCCAGCAGCGCCCGGACAGGGTCGGACACTGAAGCTTTCTTT.